This T cell receptor (beta chain) was sequenced for a study of blood T cell repertoires in COVID-19. Study information: Specimens from acute and convalescent COVID-19 originated in the United States, Italy and Spain. In each case, the material was cDNA or gDNA derived from T cells, B-cell-depleted T cells, or PBMCs.

In the study's own analysis: Nucleated cell counts were estimated from reference gene primer amplification. Repertoires were generated with immunoSEQ multiplex PCR, while TCRdb's copy carries only in-frame clones and drops some. Clone size and the V and J calls come from that table; the DNA yielded D and trimming. The table shows approximately 210,000 clones, with almost 85% occurring only once. The CDR3 is 13 amino acids. From germline, CDR1 is MDHEN and CDR2 SYDVKM. The ends lost 6 bases at V and 6 bases at J; junction bases unmatched: 5. The sample taken for sequencing was peripheral blood. This sequence originates from a woman between 45 and 65 years old with active or convalescent COVID-19. The chain recombines TRBV28 with TRBJ1-2; 9 bases are shared with TRBD1. For the CDR3, the DNA is TGTGCCAGCAGATTCCGGGACAGGGATGGCTACACCTTC. This translates into CASRFRDRDGYTF.